The 19 T cell receptor beta chains below all came from one sample that was sequenced in a study of T cell changes during pregnancy in multiple sclerosis. The method was immunoSEQ multiplex PCR; TCRdb's version includes in-frame clones alone and lacks a portion of them. This sample carries 40,000 to 60,000 clones, 90% to 95% of them seen once, and the ten largest clones take roughly a tenth. The specimen was CD8+ T cells from peripheral blood mononuclear cells, collected after pregnancy. These receptor sequences come from a female donor with multiple sclerosis, enrolled in a pregnancy study.

The V and J genes are TRBV27 and TRBJ2-7; no definite D call. V was trimmed by 3 bases and J by 2 bases, leaving 8 bases between them. The V gene's germline CDR1 is MNHEY and CDR2 SMNVEV (reference sequence). The CDR3 is 13 residues long. For the CDR3, the DNA is TGTGCCAGCAGTTTGGGCAGCCCCTACGAGCAGTACTTC. Protein: CASSLGSPYEQYF.

This chain links TRBV13 with TRBJ2-1, with 8 bases identical to TRBD2. This CDR3 is 18 amino acids long. Unmatched junction bases numbered 10, after V lost 1 base and J lost 2 bases. Germline V gene lookup returns CDR1 PRHDT and CDR2 FYEKMQ (reference sequence). The CDR3 region is CASSLAQVAGLTYNEQFF. In DNA, the CDR3 is TGTGCCAGCAGCTTAGCCCAAGTAGCGGGGTTGACCTACAATGAGCAGTTCTTC.

The genes are TRBV11-2 and TRBJ1-2; D might be TRBD1 (5 bases). The CDR3 totals 13 residues. From germline, CDR1 is SGHAT and CDR2 FQNNGV. The V gene lost 5 bases and the J gene lost 4 bases, with 11 bases spanning the gap. The CDR3 loop is CASSEAGGYGYTF. In nucleotides, the CDR3 is TGTGCCAGCAGCGAGGCGGGGGGCTATGGCTACACCTTC. The full variable domain, with the rest looked up from reference TRBV11-2 and TRBJ1-2, is EAGVAQSPRYKIIEKRQSVAFWCNPISGHATLYWYQQILGQGPKLLIQFQNNGVVDDSQLPKDRFSAERLKGVDSTLKIQPAKLEDSAVYLCASSEAGGYGYTFGSGTRLTVV.

This clone was recorded once. The rearrangement uses TRBV7-3 and TRBJ2-1; 7 bases fit TRBD2. The trim removed 5 bases at V and 7 bases at J, leaving 8 bases unmatched. In germline, CDR1 is SGHTA, CDR2 FQGTGA. CDR3 size: 14 residues. The CDR3 coding sequence is TGTGCCAGCAGCCCCCTACTCGGGGGGAATGAGCAGTTCTTC. This codes for CASSPLLGGNEQFF. Together with reference TRBV7-3 and TRBJ2-1, the CDR3 gives the full variable domain: GAGVSQTPSNKVTEKGKYVELRCDPISGHTALYWYRQSLGQGPEFLIYFQGTGAADDSGLPNDRFFAVRPEGSVSTLKIQRTERGDSAVYLCASSPLLGGNEQFFGPGTRLTVL.

The V and J genes are TRBV4-1 and TRBJ1-1; tentatively, D is TRBD1 (5 bases). CDR3 length: 12 amino acids. The ends were cut back, 0 bases at V and 10 bases at J, with 9 bases in the middle. CDR1 and CDR2 (germline): MGHRA, YSYEKL. CDR3 sequence (DNA): TGCGCCAGCAGCCAAGATCTGGGGGGAGCTTTCTTT. Its protein product is CASSQDLGGAFF.

This clone was seen more than once but under ten times. The CDR3 DNA sequence: TGTGCCAGCAGTTTGTCCCCTACCCTCTACGAGCAGTACTTC. This translates into CASSLSPTLYEQYF. V gene TRBV6-6 combines with J gene TRBJ2-7; D unclear. The CDR3 has 14 residues. Germline V gene lookup returns CDR1 MNHNY and CDR2 SVGAGI (reference sequence). V was clipped by 4 bases and J by 3 bases, with 13 bases between them.

The J gene is TRBJ2-1, the V gene TRBV2; 9 nucleotides line up with TRBD2. The ends lost 4 bases at V and 5 bases at J; junction bases unmatched: 6. This CDR3 has 15 amino acids. Germline CDR1 reads SNHLY; CDR2 reads FYNNEI. CDR3 in amino acids: CASSGGTSNHNEQFF. Written as DNA, the CDR3 is TGTGCCAGCAGTGGCGGGACTAGCAACCACAATGAGCAGTTCTTC.

The genes are TRBV6-1 and TRBJ2-5; 8 bases line up with TRBD1. Germline V CDR1 and CDR2: MNHNS, SASEGT. The CDR3 runs to 14 residues. V dropped 6 bases and J dropped 11; count of bases not matched to a gene: 14. The CDR3 DNA follows: TGTGCCAGCAGACCGGGACAGGAGGTGGAAGAGCAGTACTTC. This translates into CASRPGQEVEEQYF.

This chain joins TRBV5-1 and TRBJ1-1; D is uncertain. Germline assignment: CDR1 SGHRS and CDR2 YFSETQ. Between the trimmed V and J ends, which lost 2 bases and 0 bases, there was a span of 8 bases. This CDR3 has 14 residues. The CDR3 DNA reads TGCGCCAGCAGCTTCCGCGATATGAACACTGAAGCTTTCTTT. It specifies CASSFRDMNTEAFF.

In DNA form, the CDR3 reads TGTGCCAGCAGTGAGCCGGGACAGGGGTACAATGAGCAGTTCTTC. Its translation: CASSEPGQGYNEQFF. The rearrangement links TRBV2 to TRBJ2-1, with 10 bases matching TRBD1. The CDR3 has 15 residues. V lost 3 bases, J lost 4 bases, and 3 bases stayed unmatched. CDR1 is SNHLY, CDR2 FYNNEI, per germline. The complete variable domain, with remaining parts taken from reference TRBV2 and TRBJ2-1, reads EPEVTQTPSHQVTQMGQEVILRCVPISNHLYFYWYRQILGQKVEFLVSFYNNEISEKSEIFDDQFSVERPDGSNFTLKIRSTKLEDSAMYFCASSEPGQGYNEQFFGPGTRLTVL.

The rearrangement uses TRBV10-3 and TRBJ1-2, with a possible D match to TRBD1 (5 bases). Germline CDR1 ENHRY, CDR2 SYGVKD. This CDR3 contains 17 residues. Trimming cost V 3 bases and J 8 bases, with 25 bases left between them. The CDR3 reads CAISDDVLRGGVGGYTF. CDR3 coding DNA: TGTGCCATCAGTGACGACGTCCTACGCGGGGGGGTTGGAGGCTACACCTTC.

The CDR3 DNA sequence: TGTGCCAGCAGCTCCCGCGGGGAGACCCCTGAAGCTTTCTTT. Translated: CASSSRGETPEAFF. J is TRBJ1-1 and V is TRBV7-6; no clear D gene. The CDR3 has 14 amino acids. V was pared by 4 bases and J by 6 bases, with 15 bases between. Germline values: CDR1 SGHVS, CDR2 FNYEAQ.

This chain connects TRBV9 to TRBJ2-1; TRBD2 matches 10 bases. Germline loops: CDR1 SGDLS, CDR2 YYNGEE. Trimming removed 7 bases from V and 2 bases from J; junction bases left unmatched: 6. This CDR3 has 15 amino acids. The CDR3 loop reads CASSSGGAAYNEQFF. The CDR3 DNA sequence: TGTGCCAGCTCGAGCGGGGGGGCCGCCTACAATGAGCAGTTCTTC.

This clone was seen only once. CDR3 region: CAWGASGGGGYTF. CDR3 nucleotide sequence: TGTGCCTGGGGTGCCTCGGGGGGCGGTGGCTACACCTTC. The J gene is TRBJ1-2, the V gene TRBV30; TRBD1 might be the D (6 bases). Germline assignment: CDR1 GTSNPN and CDR2 SVGIG (reference sequence). V was pared by 5 bases and J by 7 bases, with 17 bases between. This CDR3 comprises 13 residues.

This chain connects TRBV7-9 to TRBJ1-1, with D perhaps TRBD1 (5 bases). CDR1 and CDR2 (germline): SEHNR, FQNEAQ (reference sequence). The CDR3 runs 14 residues. V lost 5 bases and J lost 4, with 14 bases in between. Here the CDR3 reads CASSPLGGSTEAFF. The CDR3, as DNA: TGTGCCAGCAGCCCCCTGGGGGGGAGCACTGAAGCTTTCTTT.

This chain links TRBV9 with TRBJ2-4; D is perhaps TRBD2 (7 bases). Deletions cut 3 bases from V and 6 bases from J, with 25 bases between. The CDR3 sequence is 18 residues long. CDR1 is SGDLS, CDR2 YYNGEE, per germline. The CDR3 DNA reads as TGTGCCAGCAGCGCGATGGGGGGGAACCAGGGGCACGGAAACATTCAGTACTTC. Amino acid sequence: CASSAMGGNQGHGNIQYF.

V usage is TRBV6-5 and J usage is TRBJ2-3, with D possibly being TRBD2 (5 bases). This CDR3 has 14 amino acids. Trimming took off 0 bases at V and 7 bases at J, with 11 bases between the two ends. CDR1 MNHEY and CDR2 SVGAGI come from the germline V gene. The CDR3 DNA reads as TGTGCCAGCAGTTACTCGAGGGCGTTTCATACGCAGTATTTT. Residues: CASSYSRAFHTQYF.

The rearrangement joins TRBV9 to TRBJ2-5; perhaps TRBD1 as D (6 bases). With 3 bases removed from V and 7 bases from J, the gap between germline ends came to 10 bases. This CDR3 comprises 12 residues. From germline, CDR1 is SGDLS and CDR2 YYNGEE. CDR3 DNA sequence: TGTGCCAGCAGCGCGGACAGCGGGACCCAGTACTTC. It translates to CASSADSGTQYF.

The rearrangement joins TRBV18 to TRBJ2-7; 9 nucleotides agree with TRBD2. CDR1 and CDR2 from the germline V gene are KGHSH and LQKENI. V lost 2 bases and J lost 2; bases outside the gene matches: 4. CDR3 length equals 15 residues. The CDR3 bases are TGTGCCAGCTCACCAAATCAGCGGGGGGCCTACGAGCAGTACTTC. This encodes CASSPNQRGAYEQYF.